The rows below give T cell receptor beta chains drawn from one sample of a study of blood T cell repertoires in COVID-19. Libraries were prepared by immunoSEQ multiplex PCR; TCRdb keeps only in-frame clonotypes and omits some of them. The sample shows 300,000 to 400,000 clones, approximately 86% of them seen only once. Sequenced sample: PBMCs or T cells enriched from blood (not recorded which). These receptors all stem from a middle-aged woman with acute COVID-19. Each CDR3 is given with its conserved first and last residue. The D gene is left open where the match is weak. Size is stated for part of the rows, as once, few or many counts, or as a class when the clone is expanded.

CDR3 DNA | CDR3 protein | J gene | D gene | clone size | V gene
TGTGCCAGCAGCTTACGGGTCCCCTACGAGCAGTACTTC | CASSLRVPYEQYF | TRBJ2-7 | - | - | TRBV7-9
TGTGCCAGCAGCTTAGATTACGGACAGCAAGAGACCCAGTACTTC | CASSLDYGQQETQYF | TRBJ2-5 | - | - | TRBV11-2
TGTGCCAGCAGCACCCATCAAGCGGGAGGGCCGGTGGTGGTAAATGAGCAGTTCTTC | CASSTHQAGGPVVVNEQFF | TRBJ2-1 | - | few | TRBV21-1
TGTGCCAGTAGTAGTAGCGGGGCGGAGACCCAGTACTTC | CASSSSGAETQYF | TRBJ2-5 | TRBD2 | once | TRBV19
TGTGCCAGCAGCTTAGCGGGGAAAGTTCAAGAGACCCAGTACTTC | CASSLAGKVQETQYF | TRBJ2-5 | - | once | TRBV11-2
TGTGCCAGTCAAGAGGCCAGTGAGCAGTTCTTC | CASQEASEQFF | TRBJ2-1 | - | - | TRBV18
TGCGCCAGCAGCTGGAGGGCGGCAGGGGGCAGACCGTACCAAGAGACCCAGTACTTC | CASSWRAAGGRPYQETQYF | TRBJ2-5 | TRBD1 | - | TRBV5-1
TGTGCCAGCAGCCAAGAGGGACTAGCGGGGGGAAGGGATGAGCAGTTCTTC | CASSQEGLAGGRDEQFF | TRBJ2-1 | TRBD2 | - | TRBV4-2
TGTGCCAGCAGCTTAGCGGTGTGGGGGGTCAAAGAGACCCAGTACTTC | CASSLAVWGVKETQYF | TRBJ2-5 | - | - | TRBV7-9
TGTGCCAGCAGTTCCTTTCTCGAGCAGTACTTC | CASSSFLEQYF | TRBJ2-7 | - | - | TRBV12-3/TRBV12-4
TGTGCCAGCAGCCGTACCGTACAGGGTAATCAGCAGTTCTTC | CASSRTVQGNQQFF | TRBJ2-1 | - | - | TRBV14
TGTGCCAGCAGTTACCGACAGGGGGCTAGTGAAGCTTTCTTT | CASSYRQGASEAFF | TRBJ1-1 | TRBD1 | - | TRBV6-6
TGTGCCAGCAGTTCGGCGCTAGGCGGGCCATATGAGCAGTTCTTC | CASSSALGGPYEQFF | TRBJ2-1 | - | - | TRBV6-4
TGTGCCAGCAGCTTTACTCAGGGAGGAGGTACCTACGAGCAGTACTTC | CASSFTQGGGTYEQYF | TRBJ2-7 | - | - | TRBV7-9
TGTGCCAGCAGTTACTCGGAGGGTGGGACCCAGTACTTC | CASSYSEGGTQYF | TRBJ2-5 | - | once | TRBV6-5
TGTGCCAGCAGCCAAGCTCCTGCGGGGGCCAACGTCCTGACTTTC | CASSQAPAGANVLTF | TRBJ2-6 | - | - | TRBV3-1/TRBV3-2
TGTGCCACCACCGGGACAGGGAATTCACCCCTCCACTTT | CATTGTGNSPLHF | TRBJ1-6 | TRBD1 | - | TRBV6-5
TGTGCCACCAGCAGGGACAGGGGGCTAGGGACTGAAGCTTTCTTT | CATSRDRGLGTEAFF | TRBJ1-1 | TRBD1 | - | TRBV15
TGTGCCAGCAGCAGGGGACGGCAGGGGAGCTACGAGCAGTACTTC | CASSRGRQGSYEQYF | TRBJ2-7 | - | - | TRBV11-3
TGTGCCAGCAGTTTGAGGCCGGTCGCTGGAGAGACCCAGTACTTC | CASSLRPVAGETQYF | TRBJ2-5 | - | - | TRBV28
TGTGCCAGCGGATCCGCACAGGTGCCCAATTCACCCCTCCACTTT | CASGSAQVPNSPLHF | TRBJ1-6 | - | - | TRBV3-1/TRBV3-2
TGTGCCAGCAGCTTGGATACTGGTAACACCGGGGAGCTGTTTTTT | CASSLDTGNTGELFF | TRBJ2-2 | - | - | TRBV5-6
TGTGCCAGCAGTATAGCTCGACAAGAGACCCAGTACTTC | CASSIARQETQYF | TRBJ2-5 | - | - | TRBV27
TGTGCCAGCAGCCCGAGGACAGGGCTAAATCAGCCCCAGCATTTT | CASSPRTGLNQPQHF | TRBJ1-5 | TRBD1 | - | TRBV7-2
TGTGCCAGCAGTTCAGCTAGCGGGATCTCCTACAATGAGCAGTTCTTC | CASSSASGISYNEQFF | TRBJ2-1 | TRBD2 | - | TRBV28
TGCGCCAGCAGCGCAGGGACTAGCGGGAGGGCGTCGGACGAGCAGTACTTC | CASSAGTSGRASDEQYF | TRBJ2-7 | TRBD2 | - | TRBV5-1
TGTGCCAGCAGTTTATCGAACAGGAGAGAGACCCAGTACTTC | CASSLSNRRETQYF | TRBJ2-5 | - | - | TRBV27
TGTGCCAGCAGCTTAGGGGCCACCTACGAGCAGTACTTC | CASSLGATYEQYF | TRBJ2-7 | - | - | TRBV11-2
TGTGCCAGCAGTTCCCGAGGGTGGACCTCGAACACTGAAGCTTTCTTT | CASSSRGWTSNTEAFF | TRBJ1-1 | - | - | TRBV6-2/TRBV6-3
TGTGCCAGCAGCAAGGGGGCAGGCAATCAGCCCCAGCATTTT | CASSKGAGNQPQHF | TRBJ1-5 | TRBD1 | - | TRBV7-2
TGTGCCAGCATAGGGGCCGCAGGGTACTCTGGCTACACCTTC | CASIGAAGYSGYTF | TRBJ1-2 | - | - | TRBV7-2
TGTGCCAGCAGTCCCACTTTGGGCTTTAAAGCTTTCTTT | CASSPTLGFKAFF | TRBJ1-1 | - | - | TRBV27
TGTGCCAGCAGCACGGACAGGGGCCCGTACGAGCAGTACTTC | CASSTDRGPYEQYF | TRBJ2-7 | TRBD1 | - | TRBV7-8